This T cell receptor beta chain was sequenced during a study of T cells after yellow fever vaccination (dated by TCRdb to about 2019). Broadly, across the study: The SMART-Seq v4 Ultra Low Input RNA kit was used to prepare libraries from fractions with low cell numbers. To follow T-cell clones before and after both primary and booster YFV17D yellow fever vaccination, bulk TCR alpha and beta repertoires underwent longitudinal sequencing. Two healthy male donors, one aged 18 to 29 and one aged 30 to 40 years, were included in the cohort. Blood was drawn at multiple timepoints before and after primary and secondary immunization, with bulk PBMC replicates and cell subsets isolated.

Study-level results and caveats: After the booster, most clones that had expanded after primary vaccination were detected again (almost 97% of CD4 and roughly 86% of CD8), suggesting broad maintenance of memory. A small fraction of clonotypes showed up in both the CD4 and CD8 compartments, probably as a result of convergent recombination. Because the study included only a couple of donors, the extent to which the findings can be generalized is limited. Compared with the primary T-cell response, the secondary T-cell response was weaker but faster, peaking on day 5 rather than day 15. Because abundant contaminating clonotypes from the bulk population could be contained in FACS-sorted repertoires, computational filtering was required.

The meaning of the sample's treatment or condition label: live attenuated yellow fever vaccine strain. PBMCs were isolated from peripheral blood using a standard Ficoll-Paque protocol. Dynabeads CD4 and CD8 positive selection kits were used to isolate the CD4 and CD8 T-cell fractions. TriZol was used to extract RNA from bulk PBMCs, from CD4 and CD8 fractions, and from dextramer-positive and dextramer-negative fractions. The CDR3 covers 14 residues, taking in both the cysteine and the phenylalanine. The sequence is cut down to CDR3 DNA, 42 bases in frame from base 1. Cut back by 10 bases and 0 bases, the V and J ends lie 12 bases apart. CDR1 and CDR2 are read off the germline V gene as MNHEY and SVGAGI. TCR cDNA was synthesized by 5'RACE template switching, which introduced a universal primer site and unique molecular identifiers. Priming for cDNA synthesis came from both the TCR alpha and TCR beta constant segments. Library amplification used two PCR steps, and the second PCR step added sample barcodes and sequencing adapters. Libraries were sequenced on Illumina HiSeq 2500 (2x100 bp) or NovaSeq (2x150 bp). From the authors' description of their analysis: MIGEC handled demultiplexing of reads and collapsing into UMI consensus sequences, while MiXCR performed V(D)J alignment. Vaccine-responding clonotypes were identified with edgeR using replicate PBMC samples, with FDR below 0.01 and a log2 fold change above 5 up to day 15 being required. Each bulk clonotype was labeled CD4 or CD8 based on which sequenced repertoire, CD4 or CD8, contained the clonotype at higher abundance. The public reads were reanalyzed by TCRdb: fastp trimming at Q25, MiXCR alignment, in-frame beta chains only. Here each entry gathers all rows of one CDR3 protein and keeps the most common genes and DNA. Here the V and J calls rest on TCRdb's processing, not on the authors' analysis. This sample is represented by tens of thousands of distinct CDR3 sequences; around 7.7% of them were singletons. The top ten hold roughly two fifths of the sample.

In its sample, this clonotype was seen many times. No cognate antigen has been identified for it. Base quality data are lacking; no much larger clone is found one base away. This sequence originates from a man under 40 who received the YFV17D yellow fever vaccine. The rearrangement combines TRBV6-5 with TRBJ1-4; confidence is insufficient to name the D gene. Source: CD8+ T cells sorted from PBMCs, taken on the day of the yellow fever booster vaccination. The CDR3 corresponds to CATRTVSTNEKLFF. The nucleotides read TGTGCCACCCGGACGGTTTCAACTAATGAAAAACTGTTTTTT.